The following is a T cell receptor (beta chain) sequence with its context. The data were obtained in a study of T cell responses to AZD1222 COVID-19 vaccine. CDR3 length: 15 amino acids. The germline V gene encodes CDR1 SGHRS and CDR2 YFSETQ. V was shortened by 0 bases and J by 0 bases, with 6 bases between the two germline ends. The data were produced by immunoSEQ multiplex PCR, yet TCRdb's version contains in-frame clones alone and is incomplete. Here the sample spans 84,000 or so clones, 80% to 90% being singletons. The source material was peripheral blood, sampled on day 0 of AZD1222 vaccination. The chain recombines TRBV5-1 with TRBJ2-2; D not resolved. The origin of this receptor is an adult in good health. The CDR3 DNA follows: TGCGCCAGCAGCTTGGGGGGTTCGAACACCGGGGAGCTGTTTTTT. Protein product: CASSLGGSNTGELFF.